The 27 T cell receptor beta chains given below trace back to one sample, sequenced in a study of shared T cell receptors in the human thymus. TCRdb keeps only in-frame clones here, not all; method: immunoSEQ multiplex PCR. The table includes 600,000 or so clones, around 87% detected once. These data were also reused for a study on human thymus T cells.

Sequencing was carried out using thymocytes. These receptors came from a boy younger than two with a congenital heart defect.

The chain is built from TRBV5-1 and TRBJ2-7; the match to TRBD2 covers 13 bases. This CDR3 has 16 residues. CDR1 is SGHRS and CDR2 is YFSETQ in the germline V gene. The V segment lost 3 bases and the J segment 2 bases; nucleotides outside the gene matches: 5. Here the CDR3 DNA reads TGCGCCAGCAGCTCCCGGACTAGCGGGGGCCCCTACGAGCAGTACTTC. This translates into CASSSRTSGGPYEQYF. Filled out from reference TRBV5-1 and TRBJ2-7, the complete variable domain reads KAGVTQTPRYLIKTRGQQVTLSCSPISGHRSVSWYQQTPGQGLQFLFEYFSETQRNKGNFPGRFSGRQFSNSRSEMNVSTLELGDSALYLCASSSRTSGGPYEQYFGPGTRLTVT.

The chain has TRBV2 and TRBJ1-2; 11 nucleotides match TRBD1. The CDR3 is 18 residues long. The germline V gene has CDR1 SNHLY and CDR2 FYNNEI. The V gene end was trimmed by 1 base and the J gene end by 7 bases; junction bases not matched to a gene: 14. CDR3 protein: CASSEGGLMDRGHSGYTF. As DNA, the CDR3 is TGTGCCAGCAGTGAAGGGGGTCTAATGGACAGGGGGCACAGTGGCTACACCTTC.

This rearrangement joins TRBV15 to TRBJ1-1; D is ambiguous. V was pared by 3 bases and J by 5 bases, with 16 bases between. Germline assignment: CDR1 LNHNV and CDR2 YYDKDF (reference sequence). The CDR3 is 15 residues long. The CDR3 region is CATSSPMGAGTEAFF. In DNA form, the CDR3 reads TGTGCCACCAGCAGCCCCATGGGCGCGGGAACTGAAGCTTTCTTT.

The genes are TRBV28 and TRBJ1-4; TRBD1 matches 7 bases. Per germline, CDR1 MDHEN and CDR2 SYDVKM. This CDR3 is 13 amino acids long. V dropped 6 bases and J dropped 6; count of bases not matched to a gene: 4. The CDR3 protein is CASRGRGHEKLFF. CDR3 DNA: TGTGCCAGCAGAGGTAGGGGGCATGAAAAACTGTTTTTT.

This clone has just one count. V gene TRBV9 combines with J gene TRBJ2-1; D may be TRBD1 (5 bases). The CDR3 has 13 residues. Trimming cost V 2 bases and J 8 bases, with 11 bases left between them. In germline, CDR1 is SGDLS, CDR2 YYNGEE. The CDR3: CASSVKGVHEQFF. CDR3 DNA: TGTGCCAGCAGCGTGAAAGGGGTCCATGAGCAGTTCTTC.

The chain couples TRBV27 to TRBJ2-3; D may be TRBD2 (6 bases). The V gene lost 4 bases and the J gene lost 4 bases, with 15 bases spanning the gap. CDR1 MNHEY and CDR2 SMNVEV come from the germline V gene (reference sequence). The CDR3 covers 15 residues. Written as DNA, the CDR3 is TGTGCCAGCAGTTCCCGGGACTTAGCCCCAGATACGCAGTATTTT. Translated: CASSSRDLAPDTQYF.

V gene TRBV7-9 combines with J gene TRBJ2-7, with D tentatively TRBD2 (6 bases). The CDR3 runs 15 residues. The V gene lost 4 bases and the J gene lost 0 bases, with 13 bases spanning the gap. Per germline, CDR1 SEHNR and CDR2 FQNEAQ (reference sequence). The DNA for the CDR3 is TGTGCCAGCAGCTCGGCGACTAGGGCCTCCTACGAGCAGTACTTC. Protein product: CASSSATRASYEQYF.

V usage is TRBV28 and J usage is TRBJ2-7, with TRBD2 matching over 13 bases. Trimming at V came to 5 bases and at J to 3 bases, leaving 4 bases not matched to a gene. This CDR3 comprises 15 residues. Looked up from germline, CDR1 is MDHEN and CDR2 is SYDVKM. The CDR3 DNA sequence: TGTGCCAGCAGTACTAGCGGGGGGGCTAACTACGAGCAGTACTTC. It yields the protein CASSTSGGANYEQYF.

The chain recombines TRBV28 with TRBJ1-4; 12 nucleotides line up with TRBD1. CDR1 is MDHEN, CDR2 SYDVKM, per germline. CDR3 size: 18 residues. J gave up 0 bases and V 2 bases, and 4 bases lay outside the gene matches. CDR3 sequence (DNA): TGTGCCAGCAGTTTACCGGGACAGGGGGCTGCAACTAATGAAAAACTGTTTTTT. Encoded protein: CASSLPGQGAATNEKLFF.

The rearrangement links TRBV6-5 to TRBJ2-7, with 7 positions matching TRBD1. The CDR3 spans 15 residues. Unmatched junction bases numbered 8, after V lost 0 bases and J lost 6 bases. Germline CDR1 is MNHEY and CDR2 is SVGAGI. The CDR3 DNA reads as TGTGCCAGCAGTTACTCGAGAGGGACAGTATGCGAGCAGTACTTC. Translation gives CASSYSRGTVCEQYF.

For this clone: The same CDR3 arises from other DNA sequences in this sample as well. The chain couples TRBV6-1 to TRBJ1-6; 7 bases map to TRBD1. Germline-derived CDR1 and CDR2 are MNHNS and SASEGT. This CDR3 region has 13 residues. The V segment lost 7 bases and the J segment 13 bases; nucleotides outside the gene matches: 10. The CDR3 DNA sequence: TGTGCCAGCAAGACAGGGTATGGTTCCCCCCTCCACTTT. Translated: CASKTGYGSPLHF.

This clone has only a few counts. The chain joins TRBV28 to TRBJ2-5; D remains ambiguous. Trimming pared 7 bases from V and 5 bases from J, leaving 14 bases between. The CDR3 extends over 13 amino acids. Germline CDR1 MDHEN, CDR2 SYDVKM. The CDR3 nucleotides read TGTGCCAGCACTACCCTCGGTGCGGAGACCCAGTACTTC. Translating gives CASTTLGAETQYF.

This clone was recorded only once. The V gene is TRBV4-3, the J gene TRBJ2-1; 7 nucleotides align to TRBD2. The CDR3 consists of 15 residues. Germline values: CDR1 LGHNA, CDR2 YSLEER. V shed 3 bases, J shed 2 bases, and the junction held 4 bases outside the gene matches. DNA of the CDR3: TGCGCCAGCAGCCACCTAGCGGCCCCCTACAATGAGCAGTTCTTC. It translates to CASSHLAAPYNEQFF.

The chain couples TRBV7-7 to TRBJ2-2; tentative D call: TRBD2 (5 bases). Germline CDR1 and CDR2: SSHAT and FNYEAQ (reference sequence). V shed 5 bases and J shed 3 bases, with 16 bases lying between them. The CDR3 spans 16 residues. CDR3 in amino acids: CASSPRTRGDTGELFF. The CDR3 DNA reads as TGTGCCAGCAGCCCCCGCACCCGGGGAGACACCGGGGAGCTGTTTTTT.

This clone was detected once. The chain links TRBV4-2 to TRBJ1-2; 7 bases align to TRBD1. CDR1 and CDR2 from the germline V gene are LGHNA and YNFKEQ. V lost 2 bases, J lost 1 base, and 7 bases stayed unmatched. This CDR3 contains 16 residues. This chain's CDR3 is CASSQTGTAVNYGYTF. The CDR3 bases are TGTGCCAGCAGCCAAACGGGGACAGCGGTTAACTATGGCTACACCTTC.

V gene TRBV11-3 combines with J gene TRBJ2-3; TRBD2 might be the D (6 bases). CDR1 SGHNT and CDR2 YENEEA come from the germline V gene. The CDR3 spans 16 residues. V lost 1 base and J lost 1, with 12 bases in between. CDR3 in amino acids: CASSLVAGGGTDTQYF. The CDR3 nucleotides read TGTGCCAGCAGCTTAGTGGCCGGAGGGGGCACAGATACGCAGTATTTT.

The count of this clone is one. The chain is built from TRBV7-9 and TRBJ2-1; TRBD2 agrees at 10 bases. This CDR3 region has 19 residues. The ends lost 5 bases at V and 7 bases at J; junction bases unmatched: 20. Germline V gives CDR1 SEHNR, CDR2 FQNEAQ (reference sequence). The CDR3 bases are TGTGCCAGCAGCAAATGGCCTAGCGGGAGTTTTCTTTGGGAGAATGAGCAGTTCTTC. This encodes CASSKWPSGSFLWENEQFF. Full variable domain (missing parts from reference TRBV7-9 and TRBJ2-1): DTGVSQNPRHKITKRGQNVTFRCDPISEHNRLYWYRQTLGQGPEFLTYFQNEAQLEKSRLLSDRFSAERPKGSFSTLEIQRTEQGDSAMYLCASSKWPSGSFLWENEQFFGPGTRLTVL.

The chain has TRBV19 and TRBJ1-5; the match to TRBD1 covers 7 bases. The CDR3 extends over 15 amino acids. J gave up 5 bases and V 2 bases, and 6 bases lay outside the gene matches. Germline CDR1 reads LNHDA; CDR2 reads SQIVND (reference sequence). The CDR3 loop reads CASSIRGRVDQPQHF. For the CDR3, the DNA is TGTGCCAGTAGTATAAGGGGGCGCGTCGATCAGCCCCAGCATTTT.

This rearrangement joins TRBV19 to TRBJ1-5, with 8 bases aligning to TRBD1. The CDR3 spans 19 residues. CDR1 LNHDA and CDR2 SQIVND come from the germline V gene (reference sequence). With V trimmed by 8 bases and J by 5 bases, 23 bases remained unmatched. The CDR3 DNA follows: TGTGCCAGTGGCAAAGAAACCTATAAGGACAGGGTGGGCCATCAGCCCCAGCATTTT. This translates into CASGKETYKDRVGHQPQHF.

This clone was seen a single time. V and J are TRBV4-2 and TRBJ1-2; tentatively, D is TRBD1 (5 bases). The CDR3 totals 17 residues. The germline V gene has CDR1 LGHNA and CDR2 YNFKEQ. Trimming stripped 0 bases from V and 5 bases from J, with 19 bases between. CDR3 sequence (DNA): TGTGCCAGCAGCCAAGATCCGGCAGGGCTGGTTAGTTATGGCTACACCTTC. Amino acids: CASSQDPAGLVSYGYTF.

The V call is TRBV15, the J call TRBJ2-2, with TRBD1 matching 8 bases. Germline V gives CDR1 LNHNV, CDR2 YYDKDF (reference sequence). The CDR3 consists of 14 residues. V shed 10 bases, J shed 2 bases, and the junction held 6 bases outside the gene matches. In nucleotides, the CDR3 is TGTGCCATCAGGGGGCAGAGTAACACCGGGGAGCTGTTTTTT. As protein: CAIRGQSNTGELFF.

The chain employs TRBV4-3 and TRBJ2-5, with 7 bases identical to TRBD2. The V and J ends lost 0 bases and 2 bases, in that order; junction bases with no gene match: 6. The V gene's germline CDR1 is LGHNA and CDR2 YSLEER. The CDR3 totals 16 residues. The CDR3 nucleotides are TGCGCCAGCAGCCAAGAATCGACTAGCAGTCAAGAGACCCAGTACTTC. Protein product: CASSQESTSSQETQYF.

Only one count was recorded for this clone. V gene TRBV5-1 combines with J gene TRBJ2-5; 7 nucleotides agree with TRBD2. Germline lookup yields CDR1 SGHRS and CDR2 YFSETQ. The trim removed 1 base at V and 2 bases at J, leaving 5 bases unmatched. The CDR3 has 15 amino acids. The CDR3 loop reads CASSLSTSEQETQYF. Written as DNA, the CDR3 is TGCGCCAGCAGCTTGTCAACTAGCGAACAAGAGACCCAGTACTTC.

The chain links TRBV29-1 to TRBJ2-7; 11 bases are a match to TRBD2. V shed 0 bases, J shed 2 bases, and the junction held 12 bases outside the gene matches. This CDR3 region has 18 residues. Germline V lookup: CDR1 SQVTM, CDR2 ANQGSEA. The CDR3 reads CSVEDGPLLAGGTYEQYF. CDR3 in DNA: TGCAGCGTTGAAGATGGCCCTCTCCTAGCGGGGGGTACCTACGAGCAGTACTTC.

V usage is TRBV6-1 and J usage is TRBJ2-1, with D possibly being TRBD2 (6 bases). V gave up 1 base and J gave up 10 bases, with 11 bases separating them. Germline assignment: CDR1 MNHNS and CDR2 SASEGT. The length of the CDR3 is 13 residues. CDR3 sequence reads: CASSEDLAVEQFF. DNA for the CDR3: TGTGCCAGCAGTGAAGATTTAGCGGTCGAGCAGTTCTTC.

The CDR3 sequence: CASSVDITDTQYF. The DNA for the CDR3 is TGTGCCAGCAGCGTAGACATCACAGATACGCAGTATTTT. This chain links TRBV9 with TRBJ2-3; D uncertain. This CDR3 contains 13 residues. Germline lookup yields CDR1 SGDLS and CDR2 YYNGEE. V was trimmed by 0 bases and J by 2 bases, leaving 4 bases between them.

This chain connects TRBV10-3 to TRBJ1-5, with 8 bases that match TRBD1. The CDR3 is made up of 14 amino acids. Germline CDR1 reads ENHRY; CDR2 reads SYGVKD. Unmatched junction bases numbered 3, after V lost 3 bases and J lost 5 bases. The CDR3 loop is CAISEGQGDQPQHF. As DNA, the CDR3 is TGTGCCATCAGTGAAGGACAGGGCGATCAGCCCCAGCATTTT.